This TCR beta chain is drawn from a study of T cell responses to AZD1222 COVID-19 vaccine. Study-level points and caveats: Only a handful of individuals given AZD1222 were seropositive at baseline. No day 14 peak samples; only post-peak repertoires were characterized.

Sequenced by immunoSEQ multiplex PCR; TCRdb stores in-frame clones only, minus some. Counted here are over 110,000 clones, around 91% occurring once; the ten biggest clones make up 9.3%. Whether given at about 4 or about 12 weeks, second doses were pooled. Worth noting for this clone: Its antigen is not identified.

The sequencing used peripheral blood, collected 28 days after the second AZD1222 dose. This clonotype was sampled from an adult who received the AZD1222 COVID-19 vaccine.

The CDR3 loop reads CASRTPGGGNTIYF. The CDR3 DNA is TGTGCCAGCAGAACCCCAGGGGGTGGAAACACCATATATTTT. V usage is TRBV6-1 and J usage is TRBJ1-3, with 7 bases identical to TRBD1. V lost 6 bases, J lost 3 bases, and 5 bases stayed unmatched. Germline V gene sequence: CDR1 MNHNS, CDR2 SASEGT. The CDR3 has 14 residues.